The T cell receptor beta chain described here comes from a study of neurological immune-mediated disorders. Germline V CDR1 and CDR2: DFQATT, SNEGSKA (reference sequence). The CDR3 length is 12 residues. Unmatched junction bases numbered 2, after V lost 7 bases and J lost 2 bases. Study-wide points: There were no CDR3 amino acid sequences shared by expanded clones across subjects, a result suggesting private repertoires in all groups.

TCRdb recomputed calls from the 5' RACE reads with MiXCR, one row per CDR3 protein. Of over 45,000 distinct CDR3 sequences listed, approximately 3% are singletons. This clonotype showed up many times. The antigen is not known. The chain is built from TRBV20-1 and TRBJ2-3; 8 bases line up with TRBD2. This TCR derives from a woman aged 50 to 60 with multiple sclerosis. Sequenced sample: PBMCs. In DNA form, the CDR3 reads TGCAGTGAGCGGGGGCTCACAGATACGCAGTATTTT. Amino acids: CSERGLTDTQYF.